One and the same sample provided the 30 T cell receptor beta chains below, sequenced in a study of regulatory T cells in long-lasting Graves disease. Time point indicated: newly diagnosed GD, antithyroid drugs for less than 3 months. The TCR library was made from RNA extracted from PBMCs. To make TCR beta libraries, researchers used iRepertoire HTBI primers and Arm-PCR of CDR3 regions. TCRdb processed the multiplex PCR reads anew with MiXCR; each CDR3 protein has one entry. The sample carries roughly 220,000 distinct CDR3 sequences, around 17% recorded once. Sequences were derived from peripheral blood mononuclear cells (PBMCs), sampled at new diagnosis, from a patient treated with antithyroid drugs. The receptors here all came from a female donor with Graves disease.

This clonotype was detected many times. This CDR3 reads CASRKGGTYEQYF. The CDR3 coding sequence is TGTGCCAGCCGGAAGGGCGGCACCTACGAGCAGTACTTC. This rearrangement joins TRBV7-9 to TRBJ2-7; D not resolved. Germline V gene sequence: CDR1 SEHNR, CDR2 FQNEAQ (reference sequence). The CDR3 extends over 13 amino acids. Trimming pared 8 bases from V and 2 bases from J, leaving 13 bases between.

The J gene is TRBJ2-7, the V gene TRBV27; 7 nucleotides match TRBD2. Germline CDR1 reads MNHEY; CDR2 reads SMNVEV (reference sequence). J lost 4 bases, V lost 4 bases, and 7 bases had no gene match. This CDR3 has 14 amino acids. The CDR3: CASSSHSGSYEQYF. In DNA, the CDR3 is TGTGCCAGCAGTTCCCATAGCGGGTCGTACGAGCAGTACTTC.

This clonotype showed up many times. CDR3 sequence reads: CASSQADPGETQYF. The CDR3 DNA reads TGCGCCAGCAGCCAAGCGGACCCTGGGGAGACCCAGTACTTC. The chain carries TRBV4-1 and TRBJ2-5; no reliable D call. V lost 1 base and J 5 bases, leaving 11 bases between the germline ends. There are 14 residues in the CDR3. Germline CDR1 is MGHRA and CDR2 is YSYEKL.

This clonotype has ten or more counts. The chain couples TRBV10-1 to TRBJ2-3; D is possibly TRBD1 (6 bases). The germline gives CDR1 WNHNN, CDR2 SYGVQD (reference sequence). With 0 bases removed from V and 3 bases from J, the gap between germline ends came to 22 bases. The CDR3 is 19 amino acids. The DNA for the CDR3 is TGCGCCAGCAGTGAGTCGAGACCCAGCAGGGGAATGGGGACAGATACGCAGTATTTT. It is translated as CASSESRPSRGMGTDTQYF.

In regard to this clonotype: This sequence is one base from a far larger clone and is likely a read error. This rearrangement joins TRBV12-3 or TRBV12-4 to TRBJ2-3, with 8 bases matching TRBD2. The CDR3 has 14 residues. The J segment lost 5 bases and the V segment lost 5 bases, leaving 6 bases of the junction unmatched. Here the CDR3 reads CASSGSGRGDTQYF. CDR3 nucleotide sequence: TGTGCCAGCAGTGGAAGCGGGAGAGGAGATACGCAGTATTTT.

The V call is TRBV6-9, the J call TRBJ1-5; D uncertain. V was shortened by 3 bases and J by 3 bases, with 15 bases between the two germline ends. The CDR3 consists of 16 residues. Germline V CDR1 and CDR2: MNHGY, SVAAGI. DNA of the CDR3: TGTGCCAGCAGTTACTCAGGACGTCCAAACAATCAGCCCCAGCATTTT. Its protein product is CASSYSGRPNNQPQHF.

This clonotype occurred many times. V gene TRBV18 combines with J gene TRBJ2-1; 7 bases fit TRBD1. The CDR3 has 13 residues. CDR1 is KGHSH, CDR2 LQKENI, per germline. Trimming took 6 bases from V and 8 from J; bases not matched to a gene: 7. The CDR3 here is CASSLTGIDEQFF. CDR3 coding DNA: TGTGCCAGCTCCCTGACAGGGATTGATGAGCAGTTCTTC. Using reference TRBV18 and TRBJ2-1 for the parts outside the CDR3, the full variable domain is NAGVMQNPRHLVRRRGQEARLRCSPMKGHSHVYWYRQLPEEGLKFMVYLQKENIIDESGMPKERFSAEFPKEGPSILRIQQVVRGDSAAYFCASSLTGIDEQFFGPGTRLTVL.

In this sample, this clonotype turned up many times. The chain uses TRBV27 and TRBJ2-4, with D maybe TRBD2 (5 bases). Germline assignment: CDR1 MNHEY and CDR2 SMNVEV (reference sequence). The CDR3 extends over 15 amino acids. V was clipped by 3 bases and J by 0 bases, with 9 bases between them. The DNA for the CDR3 is TGTGCCAGCAGTTTCCAAGCGGTAGCCAAAAACATTCAGTACTTC. Translating gives CASSFQAVAKNIQYF.

This clonotype occurred many times. This sequence joins TRBV5-1 and TRBJ2-3, with D uncertain. Germline V gene lookup returns CDR1 SGHRS and CDR2 YFSETQ. This CDR3 spans 14 amino acids. Trimming took 5 bases from V and 6 from J, leaving 16 bases between them. The CDR3 DNA reads as TGCGCCAGCAGTTCTCCCCGAGTTGCCGATACGCAGTATTTT. Its protein is CASSSPRVADTQYF.

Many counts were recorded for this clonotype. J is TRBJ2-1 and V is TRBV7-9; D may correspond to TRBD1 or TRBD2 (5 bases each). The CDR3 contains 15 residues. Trimming took 3 bases from V and 0 from J, leaving 9 bases between them. Germline V gene sequence: CDR1 SEHNR, CDR2 FQNEAQ (reference sequence). The CDR3 sequence is CASSLGTLSYNEQFF. The CDR3 nucleotides read TGTGCCAGCAGCTTGGGGACCCTCTCCTACAATGAGCAGTTCTTC.

The sample holds many counts of this clonotype. This sequence joins TRBV18 and TRBJ2-5, with a weak D call TRBD2 (5 bases). The J call may be wrong; the DNA end is better matched by TRBJ2-1. The germline CDR1 and CDR2 sequences are KGHSH and LQKENI. CDR3 size: 12 residues. CDR3 nucleotides: TGTGCCAGCTCACCCGGACTCAATGAGCAGTTCTTC. The encoded protein is CASSPGLNEQFF.

This clonotype was seen at least ten times. The CDR3 region has the DNA TGTGCCAGCAGTTTGGTCTCAGGGGTCTATGGCTACACCTTC. Protein sequence: CASSLVSGVYGYTF. V gene TRBV28 combines with J gene TRBJ1-2; TRBD1 is a possible D gene (6 bases). The V gene's germline CDR1 is MDHEN and CDR2 SYDVKM. Trimming left V 3 bases short and J 4 bases short, with 12 bases between. The CDR3 is 14 residues long.

This clonotype was observed at least ten times. The chain uses TRBV18 and TRBJ2-7; D is undetermined. Deletions cut 1 base from V and 2 bases from J, with 6 bases between. This CDR3 region has 13 residues. Germline V gene lookup returns CDR1 KGHSH and CDR2 LQKENI. The CDR3 protein is CASSPQDPYEQYF. The CDR3 coding sequence is TGTGCCAGCTCACCACAGGACCCCTACGAGCAGTACTTC.

This clonotype turned up a few times. The chain carries TRBV18 and TRBJ1-6; weak D call: TRBD1 (5 bases). V gave up 2 bases and J gave up 9 bases, with 11 bases separating them. Germline CDR1 reads KGHSH; CDR2 reads LQKENI. CDR3 length: 14 amino acids. This chain's CDR3 is CASSPGTGVSPLHF. The CDR3 DNA is TGTGCCAGCTCACCAGGGACGGGGGTTTCACCCCTCCACTTT.

This clonotype was observed at least ten times. This sequence joins TRBV7-2 and TRBJ1-6, with 8 bases identical to TRBD1. CDR1 SGHTA and CDR2 FQGNSA come from the germline V gene. This CDR3 has 15 residues. V gave up 4 bases and J gave up 4 bases; unmatched junction bases: 3. CDR3 amino acids: CASSSDRAYNSPLHF. In nucleotides, the CDR3 is TGTGCCAGCAGCTCGGACAGGGCGTATAATTCACCCCTCCACTTT. Full variable domain (missing parts from reference TRBV7-2 and TRBJ1-6): GAGVSQSPSNKVTEKGKDVELRCDPISGHTALYWYRQSLGQGLEFLIYFQGNSAPDKSGLPSDRFSAERTGGSVSTLTIQRTQQEDSAVYLCASSSDRAYNSPLHFGNGTRLTVT.

This clonotype was recorded many times. The gene calls are TRBV18 and TRBJ1-6, with unresolved D. Trimming took 3 bases from V and 0 from J, leaving 12 bases between them. This CDR3 comprises 17 residues. CDR1 KGHSH and CDR2 LQKENI come from the germline V gene. The CDR3 bases are TGTGCCAGCTCACCTTTTCGGAAGAGCTCCTATAATTCACCCCTCCACTTT. Its translation is CASSPFRKSSYNSPLHF.

This clonotype has more than one count but fewer than ten. This may stem from a read error, because a much larger clone lies one nucleotide away. This chain links TRBV6-1 with TRBJ1-1; no clear D gene. V lost 6 bases to trimming and J lost 0 bases, with 14 bases between them. This CDR3 is 15 amino acids long. The germline V gene encodes CDR1 MNHNS and CDR2 SASEGT. For the CDR3, the DNA is TGTGCCAGCAGCCCCGCGGGCAGATTGAACACTGAAGCTTTCTTT. Residues: CASSPAGRLNTEAFF.

This clonotype was counted many times. This sequence joins TRBV11-2 and TRBJ2-1; TRBD2 aligns across 9 bases. CDR1 SGHAT and CDR2 FQNNGV come from the germline V gene. Unmatched junction bases numbered 5, after V lost 2 bases and J lost 6 bases. The CDR3 extends over 15 amino acids. CDR3 residues: CASSLWGGRANEQFF. The DNA of the CDR3 is TGTGCCAGCAGCTTATGGGGCGGGAGGGCCAATGAGCAGTTCTTC.

This clonotype was picked up many times. This chain connects TRBV10-3 to TRBJ1-2; maybe TRBD1 (6 bases). The CDR3 runs 14 residues. Deletions cut 7 bases from V and 8 bases from J, with 20 bases between. In germline, CDR1 is ENHRY, CDR2 SYGVKD. The CDR3 nucleotides read TGTGCCATCACCGAAGGTGGGGGCTTTGACGGCTACACCTTC. Residues: CAITEGGGFDGYTF.

Ten or more counts support this clonotype. This chain joins TRBV12-3 or TRBV12-4 and TRBJ2-1, with D hard to call. V was trimmed by 7 bases and J by 6 bases, leaving 13 bases between them. The CDR3 contains 13 residues. The CDR3: CASNDNRVNEQFF. The CDR3 region has the DNA TGTGCCAGCAATGACAACCGGGTCAATGAGCAGTTCTTC.

This clonotype was seen many times. J is TRBJ1-2 and V is TRBV2; D may be TRBD1 (6 bases). V shed 0 bases and J shed 6 bases, with 14 bases lying between them. This CDR3 region has 15 residues. The germline V gene has CDR1 SNHLY and CDR2 FYNNEI. CDR3 bases: TGTGCCAGCAGTGAAGCGGGGCAGGGGAGACATGGCTACACCTTC. Its protein is CASSEAGQGRHGYTF.

Many counts were recorded for this clonotype. The CDR3 DNA reads TGTGCCAGTAGTATGACTAGCGGGAGTTCCTCCTACAATGAGCAGTTCTTC. Residues: CASSMTSGSSSYNEQFF. The rearrangement uses TRBV19 and TRBJ2-1; 12 bases align to TRBD2. This CDR3 has 17 residues. Germline trimming cut 3 bases from V and 0 bases from J; bases unmatched to any gene: 3. Germline V gene lookup returns CDR1 LNHDA and CDR2 SQIVND (reference sequence).

At least ten counts were recorded for this clonotype. The CDR3 DNA reads TGTGCCAGCAGTTACTGGGCGACAACCGGGGAGCTGTTTTTT. The encoded protein is CASSYWATTGELFF. The chain is built from TRBV6-5 and TRBJ2-2; unclear D gene. Trimming shortened V by 1 base and J by 5 bases, and 8 bases separated the two germline ends. Germline CDR1 is MNHEY and CDR2 is SVGAGI. This CDR3 has 14 residues.

Ten or more counts support this clonotype. This chain uses TRBV7-3 with TRBJ2-2; 11 nucleotides align to TRBD2. Trimming removed 4 bases from V and 1 base from J; junction bases left unmatched: 5. Germline CDR1 SGHTA, CDR2 FQGTGA. The CDR3 extends over 17 amino acids. The CDR3 bases are TGTGCCAGCAGCTCACTAGCGGGGGTAGGGAACACCGGGGAGCTGTTTTTT. It is translated as CASSSLAGVGNTGELFF.

Many counts were recorded for this clonotype. The chain combines TRBV30 with TRBJ2-1; 9 positions match TRBD1. Losses at the gene ends were 4 bases for V and 8 bases for J; bases not matched to a gene: 12. The length of the CDR3 is 15 residues. The germline V gene has CDR1 GTSNPN and CDR2 SVGIG (reference sequence). The CDR3 region is CAWIIAGQGGDEQFF. Here the CDR3 DNA reads TGTGCCTGGATCATCGCGGGACAGGGTGGGGATGAGCAGTTCTTC. Filled out from reference TRBV30 and TRBJ2-1, the complete variable domain reads SQTIHQWPATLVQPVGSPLSLECTVEGTSNPNLYWYRQAAGRGLQLLFYSVGIGQISSEVPQNLSASRPQDRQFILSSKKLLLSDSGFYLCAWIIAGQGGDEQFFGPGTRLTVL.

CDR3 sequence: CASSTGTGRETQYF. CDR3 nucleotide sequence: TGTGCCAGCAGTACCGGGACAGGGCGAGAGACCCAGTACTTC. The chain employs TRBV27 and TRBJ2-5, with 9 bases matching TRBD1. Germline values: CDR1 MNHEY, CDR2 SMNVEV (reference sequence). CDR3 length: 14 amino acids. The junction had 5 bases not matched to a gene; V was cut back by 5 bases and J by 4 bases.

The chain uses TRBV19 and TRBJ1-5, with D possibly matching TRBD1 (6 bases). Trimming removed 3 bases at V and 3 bases at J, with 12 bases between. CDR1 is LNHDA and CDR2 is SQIVND in the germline V gene (reference sequence). The CDR3 consists of 15 residues. CDR3 sequence reads: CASSIRGAHNQPQHF. The DNA for the CDR3 is TGTGCCAGTAGTATTAGGGGGGCGCACAATCAGCCCCAGCATTTT.

This clonotype was seen ten or more times. The chain recombines TRBV7-2 with TRBJ2-5; TRBD2 agrees at 8 bases. Germline V CDR1 and CDR2: SGHTA, FQGNSA. The CDR3 is 15 amino acids. The trim removed 5 bases at V and 2 bases at J, leaving 7 bases unmatched. CDR3: CASSAREGRQETQYF. Written as DNA, the CDR3 is TGTGCCAGCAGCGCCCGGGAGGGCCGACAAGAGACCCAGTACTTC. Drawing the rest from reference TRBV7-2 and TRBJ2-5, the complete variable domain is GAGVSQSPSNKVTEKGKDVELRCDPISGHTALYWYRQSLGQGLEFLIYFQGNSAPDKSGLPSDRFSAERTGGSVSTLTIQRTQQEDSAVYLCASSAREGRQETQYFGPGTRLLVL.

This clonotype was recorded at least ten times. V and J are TRBV27 and TRBJ1-5; 7 nucleotides agree with TRBD1. The germline CDR1 and CDR2 sequences are MNHEY and SMNVEV (reference sequence). The ends lost 6 bases at V and 11 bases at J; junction bases unmatched: 10. This CDR3 has 13 amino acids. This CDR3 reads CASSPGGPRAQHF. DNA for the CDR3: TGTGCCAGCAGCCCAGGGGGTCCTAGGGCCCAGCATTTT.

The chain links TRBV28 to TRBJ2-7; tentatively, D is TRBD1 (5 bases). The V and J ends lost 4 bases and 0 bases respectively, with 13 bases between them. Germline CDR1 reads MDHEN; CDR2 reads SYDVKM. The CDR3 runs to 15 residues. The DNA of the CDR3 is TGTGCCAGCAGTTCGGACATGACGAGCTCCTACGAGCAGTACTTC. This translates into CASSSDMTSSYEQYF.